This is a list of T cell receptor beta chains from one sample in a study of CD8 T cells in ankylosing spondylitis. TCRdb used MiXCR to reprocess the 5' RACE reads, holding one entry per CDR3 protein. Found here are about 250,000 distinct CDR3 sequences, more than 9% of them singletons; the top ten hold less than 3%. Input material: blood, either unsorted or a sorted T cell fraction (not recorded which). All receptors derive from a male donor with ankylosing spondylitis or in good health (not recorded which). Both conserved end residues are part of each CDR3. The order of the fields is D gene, J gene, clone size, V gene, CDR3 protein, CDR3 DNA. D genes are given only for firm matches. Clone size is not always given. Where it is, it says once, few, many or a class for expanded clones.

d_call: TRBD2
j_call: TRBJ2-7
clone_size: many
v_call: TRBV5-1
cdr3_aa: CASSLYASGGIHEQYF
cdr3_nt: TGCGCCAGCAGCTTGTATGCTAGCGGGGGAATTCACGAGCAGTACTTC

d_call: TRBD2
j_call: TRBJ2-7
clone_size: many
v_call: TRBV29-1
cdr3_aa: CSVGGGASYEQYF
cdr3_nt: TGCAGCGTTGGGGGGGGAGCCTCCTACGAGCAGTACTTC

d_call: TRBD2
j_call: TRBJ2-3
clone_size: few
v_call: TRBV5-6
cdr3_aa: CASSRSLGTSASTDTQYF
cdr3_nt: TGTGCCAGCAGCAGAAGCCTCGGGACTAGCGCCAGCACAGATACGCAGTATTTT

d_call: .
j_call: TRBJ2-7
clone_size: many
v_call: TRBV30
cdr3_aa: CAWDSGTKSHEQYF
cdr3_nt: TGTGCCTGGGACTCCGGGACCAAAAGCCACGAGCAGTACTTC

d_call: TRBD2
j_call: TRBJ2-7
clone_size: .
v_call: TRBV7-9
cdr3_aa: CAIAGVSSYEQYF
cdr3_nt: TGTGCCATCGCGGGGGTTAGCTCCTACGAGCAGTACTTC

d_call: TRBD2
j_call: TRBJ2-1
clone_size: few
v_call: TRBV30
cdr3_aa: CAWSVGTSGRTEQFF
cdr3_nt: TGTGCCTGGAGTGTAGGGACTAGCGGGAGGACTGAGCAGTTCTTC

d_call: TRBD1
j_call: TRBJ1-1
clone_size: many
v_call: TRBV3-1
cdr3_aa: CASSWERTGMNTEAFF
cdr3_nt: TGTGCCAGCAGCTGGGAGAGGACAGGCATGAACACTGAAGCTTTCTTT

d_call: TRBD2
j_call: TRBJ2-3
clone_size: many
v_call: TRBV29-1
cdr3_aa: CSVLAAGIRDTQYF
cdr3_nt: TGCAGCGTCCTAGCGGCCGGGATTCGGGATACGCAGTATTTT

d_call: .
j_call: TRBJ2-1
clone_size: many
v_call: TRBV29-1
cdr3_aa: CSGGVANEQFF
cdr3_nt: TGCAGCGGTGGGGTAGCGAATGAGCAGTTCTTC

d_call: .
j_call: TRBJ1-4
clone_size: .
v_call: TRBV6-4
cdr3_aa: CARAGTDLMKNCFF
cdr3_nt: .

d_call: .
j_call: TRBJ1-1
clone_size: many
v_call: TRBV5-1
cdr3_aa: CASSWGGVSTEAFF
cdr3_nt: TGCGCCAGCTCCTGGGGAGGGGTCAGTACTGAAGCTTTCTTT

d_call: .
j_call: TRBJ1-5
clone_size: many
v_call: TRBV20-1
cdr3_aa: CSAGTGFNQPQHF
cdr3_nt: TGCAGTGCAGGGACGGGCTTCAATCAGCCCCAGCATTTT

d_call: .
j_call: TRBJ1-2
clone_size: many
v_call: TRBV25-1
cdr3_aa: CASSEEGGVYGYTF
cdr3_nt: TGTGCCAGCAGTGAAGAGGGGGGAGTCTATGGCTACACCTTC

d_call: .
j_call: TRBJ1-1
clone_size: many
v_call: TRBV11-2
cdr3_aa: CASSLERGTEAFF
cdr3_nt: TGTGCCAGCAGCTTAGAAAGGGGCACTGAAGCTTTCTTT

d_call: .
j_call: TRBJ1-2
clone_size: many
v_call: TRBV4-1
cdr3_aa: CASSQFDRSSYTF
cdr3_nt: TGCGCCAGCAGCCAGTTTGACAGGTCTTCCTACACCTTC

d_call: TRBD2
j_call: TRBJ2-1
clone_size: many
v_call: TRBV10-3
cdr3_aa: CAISGVSGGPYNEQFF
cdr3_nt: TGTGCCATCAGTGGCGTATCGGGGGGACCTTACAATGAGCAGTTCTTC

d_call: TRBD1
j_call: TRBJ2-2
clone_size: many
v_call: TRBV5-1
cdr3_aa: CASSPQGDGELFF
cdr3_nt: TGCGCCAGCAGCCCCCAGGGGGACGGGGAGCTGTTTTTT

d_call: .
j_call: TRBJ1-2
clone_size: many
v_call: TRBV4-2
cdr3_aa: CASTPRIFAGANYGYTF
cdr3_nt: TGTGCCAGCACCCCAAGAATATTCGCAGGAGCTAACTATGGCTACACCTTC

d_call: .
j_call: TRBJ2-3
clone_size: many
v_call: TRBV5-1
cdr3_aa: CASSQTGTDTQYF
cdr3_nt: TGCGCCAGCAGCCAGACCGGCACAGATACGCAGTATTTT

d_call: .
j_call: TRBJ1-2
clone_size: many
v_call: TRBV6-1
cdr3_aa: CASSVSGQKYGYTF
cdr3_nt: TGTGCCAGCAGTGTCTCAGGACAGAAATATGGCTACACCTTC

d_call: TRBD2
j_call: TRBJ2-1
clone_size: many
v_call: TRBV11-2
cdr3_aa: CASSLGGTSSHNEQFF
cdr3_nt: TGTGCCAGCAGCTTAGGTGGGACTAGTTCCCACAATGAGCAGTTCTTC

d_call: .
j_call: TRBJ2-1
clone_size: .
v_call: TRBV3-1
cdr3_aa: CASSQPPYRDNNEQFF
cdr3_nt: TGTGCCAGCAGCCAACCCCCCTACAGGGATAACAATGAGCAGTTCTTC

d_call: .
j_call: TRBJ2-2
clone_size: many
v_call: TRBV3-1
cdr3_aa: CASSQAGFPPTGELFF
cdr3_nt: TGTGCCAGCAGCCAAGCGGGCTTTCCACCTACCGGGGAGCTGTTTTTT

d_call: .
j_call: TRBJ1-1
clone_size: many
v_call: TRBV12-3/TRBV12-4
cdr3_aa: CASSYTSWGTEAFF
cdr3_nt: TGTGCCAGCAGTTACACCTCTTGGGGCACTGAAGCTTTCTTT

d_call: .
j_call: TRBJ2-3
clone_size: many
v_call: TRBV5-1
cdr3_aa: CASSLDAHTQYF
cdr3_nt: TGCGCCAGCAGCTTGGACGCGCATACGCAGTATTTT

d_call: .
j_call: TRBJ1-2
clone_size: many
v_call: TRBV29-1
cdr3_aa: CSVEDRPGGGYTF
cdr3_nt: TGCAGCGTTGAAGATCGGCCGGGAGGCGGCTACACCTTC

d_call: .
j_call: TRBJ2-2
clone_size: .
v_call: TRBV7-2
cdr3_aa: CASSQGTFQNTGELFF
cdr3_nt: TGTGCCAGCAGCCAGGGGACCTTCCAAAACACCGGGGAGCTGTTTTTT

d_call: .
j_call: TRBJ1-1
clone_size: many
v_call: TRBV6-2/TRBV6-3
cdr3_aa: CASRDMVGGEAFF
cdr3_nt: TGTGCCAGCCGGGACATGGTGGGAGGTGAAGCTTTCTTT

d_call: .
j_call: TRBJ2-3
clone_size: many
v_call: TRBV25-1
cdr3_aa: CASSELAGESTDTQYF
cdr3_nt: TGTGCCAGCAGTGAATTGGCAGGGGAAAGCACAGATACGCAGTATTTT

d_call: TRBD1
j_call: TRBJ1-2
clone_size: many
v_call: TRBV12-5
cdr3_aa: CASGQGNYGYTF
cdr3_nt: TGTGCTAGTGGACAGGGGAACTATGGCTACACCTTC

d_call: .
j_call: TRBJ2-3
clone_size: .
v_call: TRBV7-9
cdr3_aa: CAGGVSTSTDTQYF
cdr3_nt: TGTGCCGGCGGAGTATCTACTAGCACAGATACGCAGTATTTT

d_call: .
j_call: TRBJ1-1
clone_size: many
v_call: TRBV5-6
cdr3_aa: CASSLISSTQAFF
cdr3_nt: TGTGCCAGCAGCTTGATCAGTTCTACTCAAGCTTTCTTT

d_call: TRBD1
j_call: TRBJ2-7
clone_size: .
v_call: TRBV5-5
cdr3_aa: CASSAGQGFYEQYF
cdr3_nt: TGTGCCAGCAGCGCAGGACAGGGATTCTACGAGCAGTACTTC

d_call: TRBD1
j_call: TRBJ1-2
clone_size: many
v_call: TRBV5-6
cdr3_aa: CASSSGQGSYGYTF
cdr3_nt: TGTGCCAGCAGCTCGGGACAGGGGAGCTACGGCTACACCTTC

d_call: TRBD2
j_call: TRBJ2-3
clone_size: few
v_call: TRBV11-3
cdr3_aa: CASSLGLQRGSTDTQYF
cdr3_nt: TGTGCCAGCAGCTTAGGACTCCAGCGGGGGAGCACAGATACGCAGTATTTT

d_call: TRBD2
j_call: TRBJ2-3
clone_size: .
v_call: TRBV27
cdr3_aa: CASSFGGGAGDTQYF
cdr3_nt: TGTGCCAGCAGTTTCGGCGGGGGGGCCGGAGATACGCAGTATTTT

d_call: TRBD1
j_call: TRBJ1-5
clone_size: few
v_call: TRBV7-9
cdr3_aa: CASSSSGDRAFNQPQHF
cdr3_nt: TGTGCCAGCAGCTCCAGCGGTGACAGGGCCTTCAATCAGCCCCAGCATTTT

d_call: .
j_call: TRBJ2-1
clone_size: .
v_call: TRBV6-2/TRBV6-3
cdr3_aa: CASSSYGIMGDEQFF
cdr3_nt: TGTGCCAGCAGTTCCTACGGGATCATGGGCGATGAGCAGTTCTTC

d_call: TRBD1
j_call: TRBJ1-5
clone_size: many
v_call: TRBV7-2
cdr3_aa: CASSLDRGLGQPQHF
cdr3_nt: TGTGCCAGCAGCCTGGACAGGGGGCTCGGCCAGCCCCAGCATTTT

d_call: TRBD2
j_call: TRBJ2-1
clone_size: few
v_call: TRBV7-2
cdr3_aa: CASSSRRRGGGNEQFF
cdr3_nt: TGTGCCAGCAGCTCTCGTCGGCGGGGGGGCGGGAATGAGCAGTTCTTC

d_call: TRBD1
j_call: TRBJ1-4
clone_size: many
v_call: TRBV5-1
cdr3_aa: CASSLTGATNEKLFF
cdr3_nt: TGCGCCAGCAGCTTAACAGGGGCAACTAATGAAAAACTGTTTTTT

d_call: TRBD2
j_call: TRBJ2-5
clone_size: many
v_call: TRBV20-1
cdr3_aa: CSANGLAGEETQYF
cdr3_nt: TGCAGTGCTAACGGGCTAGCGGGAGAAGAGACCCAGTACTTC

d_call: .
j_call: TRBJ2-2
clone_size: many
v_call: TRBV25-1
cdr3_aa: CASSEKGPGELFF
cdr3_nt: TGTGCCAGCAGTGAAAAGGGGCCCGGGGAGCTGTTTTTT

d_call: TRBD2
j_call: TRBJ2-1
clone_size: .
v_call: TRBV5-1
cdr3_aa: CASSLVSGSPYNEQFF
cdr3_nt: TGCGCCAGCAGCTTGGTTAGCGGGTCGCCCTACAATGAGCAGTTCTTC

d_call: .
j_call: TRBJ1-1
clone_size: once
v_call: TRBV12-3/TRBV12-4
cdr3_aa: CASSLQEGEAFF
cdr3_nt: TGTGCCAGCAGTTTACAGGAGGGTGAAGCTTTCTTT

d_call: .
j_call: TRBJ2-1
clone_size: many
v_call: TRBV7-7
cdr3_aa: CASSLGPGGNEQFF
cdr3_nt: TGTGCCAGCAGCTTAGGTCCGGGTGGTAATGAGCAGTTCTTC

d_call: TRBD2
j_call: TRBJ2-3
clone_size: many
v_call: TRBV20-1
cdr3_aa: CSSFRGTSGGRGTQYF
cdr3_nt: TGCAGTTCCTTCAGGGGGACTAGCGGGGGCCGGGGTACGCAGTATTTT

d_call: .
j_call: TRBJ1-1
clone_size: few
v_call: TRBV20-1
cdr3_aa: CSARDWRGSSTEAFF
cdr3_nt: TGCAGTGCTAGAGATTGGAGGGGTTCGAGCACTGAAGCTTTCTTT

d_call: .
j_call: TRBJ2-1
clone_size: few
v_call: TRBV12-3/TRBV12-4
cdr3_aa: CASSFSDEQFF
cdr3_nt: TGTGCCAGCAGTTTTAGCGATGAGCAGTTCTTC

d_call: .
j_call: TRBJ2-7
clone_size: many
v_call: TRBV4-1
cdr3_aa: CASSRRELGYEQYF
cdr3_nt: TGCGCCAGCAGCCGCAGGGAACTCGGCTACGAGCAGTACTTC

d_call: .
j_call: TRBJ1-2
clone_size: many
v_call: TRBV3-1
cdr3_aa: CASSHHLAWGGYTF
cdr3_nt: TGTGCCAGCAGCCATCATCTCGCCTGGGGTGGCTACACCTTC

d_call: .
j_call: TRBJ2-4
clone_size: many
v_call: TRBV5-1
cdr3_aa: CASSLTVAKNIQYF
cdr3_nt: TGCGCCAGCAGCTTGACAGTAGCCAAAAACATTCAGTACTTC

d_call: .
j_call: TRBJ2-5
clone_size: many
v_call: TRBV7-9
cdr3_aa: CASSLGRDILHF
cdr3_nt: TGTGCCAGCAGTTTAGGCCGGGACATTCTACACTTC

d_call: .
j_call: TRBJ1-5
clone_size: many
v_call: TRBV4-1
cdr3_aa: CASSQQQGQPQHF
cdr3_nt: TGCGCCAGCAGCCAACAGCAGGGGCAGCCCCAGCATTTT

d_call: .
j_call: TRBJ2-7
clone_size: many
v_call: TRBV3-1
cdr3_aa: CASSPGLGRSLPYEQYF
cdr3_nt: TGTGCCAGCAGCCCCGGACTGGGACGATCTCTACCATACGAGCAGTACTTC

d_call: TRBD2
j_call: TRBJ2-1
clone_size: few
v_call: TRBV5-6
cdr3_aa: CASSKIAGGGHNEQFF
cdr3_nt: TGTGCCAGCAGCAAGATAGCGGGGGGCGGGCACAATGAGCAGTTCTTC

d_call: .
j_call: TRBJ1-5
clone_size: many
v_call: TRBV20-1
cdr3_aa: CSARVEGNSNQPQHF
cdr3_nt: TGCAGTGCTAGAGTTGAAGGGAATAGCAATCAGCCCCAGCATTTT

d_call: .
j_call: TRBJ1-1
clone_size: many
v_call: TRBV12-3/TRBV12-4
cdr3_aa: CASSPGGRWAFF
cdr3_nt: TGTGCCAGCAGCCCTGGGGGCCGCTGGGCTTTCTTT